This T cell receptor beta chain was observed in a study of Graves' ophthalmopathy and Graves' hyperthyroidism. Study-level findings and limits: Ophthalmopathy progression was predicted with about 71% sensitivity and roughly 79% specificity.

TCR beta CDR3 regions were amplified from RNA transcripts. Following a first-round RT-PCR that used HTBI primers, a second-round multiplex PCR was carried out. TCRdb processed the multiplex PCR reads anew with MiXCR; each CDR3 protein has one entry. The sample lists under 800,000 distinct CDR3 sequences; 20% to 25% were seen once. This clonotype showed up many times. The target antigen is unknown. Germline CDR1 reads LNHDA; CDR2 reads SQIVND (reference sequence). Trimming took 4 bases from V and 8 from J, leaving 14 bases between them. This CDR3 comprises 13 residues. The sequence was obtained from a woman younger than 30 with stable Graves' hyperthyroidism. Some clones in this sample may be carry-over from other donors' samples. Sequencing was performed on peripheral blood. The chain carries TRBV19 and TRBJ1-2, with D perhaps TRBD1 (5 bases). The CDR3 loop reads CASSTPPEGGYTF. DNA of the CDR3: TGTGCCAGTAGTACACCCCCGGAGGGGGGCTACACCTTC.